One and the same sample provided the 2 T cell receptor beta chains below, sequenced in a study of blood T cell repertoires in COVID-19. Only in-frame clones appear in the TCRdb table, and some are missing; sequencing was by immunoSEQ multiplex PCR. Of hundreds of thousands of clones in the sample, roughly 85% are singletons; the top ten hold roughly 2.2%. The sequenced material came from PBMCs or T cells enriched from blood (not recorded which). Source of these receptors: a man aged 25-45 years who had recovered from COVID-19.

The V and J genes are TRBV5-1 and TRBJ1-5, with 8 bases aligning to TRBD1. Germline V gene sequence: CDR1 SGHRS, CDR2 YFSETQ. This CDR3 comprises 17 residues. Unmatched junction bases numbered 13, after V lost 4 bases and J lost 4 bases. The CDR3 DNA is TGCGCCAGCAGCCCCCTGGGCGGGACAGGTTCAAATCAGCCCCAGCATTTT. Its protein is CASSPLGGTGSNQPQHF.

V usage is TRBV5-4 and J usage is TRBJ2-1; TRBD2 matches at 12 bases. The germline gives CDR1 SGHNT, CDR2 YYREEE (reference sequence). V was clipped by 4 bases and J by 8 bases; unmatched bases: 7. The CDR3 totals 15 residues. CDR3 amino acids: CASSGTSGGPHEQFF. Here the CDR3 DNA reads TGTGCCAGCAGCGGAACTAGCGGGGGGCCCCATGAGCAGTTCTTC.